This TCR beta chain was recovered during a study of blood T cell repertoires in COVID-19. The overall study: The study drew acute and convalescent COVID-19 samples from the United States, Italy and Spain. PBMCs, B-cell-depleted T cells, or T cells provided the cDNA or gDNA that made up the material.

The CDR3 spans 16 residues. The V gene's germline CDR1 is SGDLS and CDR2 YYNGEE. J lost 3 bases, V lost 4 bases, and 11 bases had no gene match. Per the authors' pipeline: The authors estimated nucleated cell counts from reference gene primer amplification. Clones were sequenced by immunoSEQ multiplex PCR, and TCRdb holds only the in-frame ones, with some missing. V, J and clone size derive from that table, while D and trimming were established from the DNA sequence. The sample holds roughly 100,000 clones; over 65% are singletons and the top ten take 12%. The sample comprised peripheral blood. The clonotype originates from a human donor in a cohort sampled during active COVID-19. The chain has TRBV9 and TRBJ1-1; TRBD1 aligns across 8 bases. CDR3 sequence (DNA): TGTGCCAGCAGCCCGCAGGGGGCGCGTGGAGACACTGAAGCTTTCTTT. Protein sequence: CASSPQGARGDTEAFF.